A selection of T cell receptor beta chains follows, all from one sample in a study of blood T cell repertoires in COVID-19. Libraries were prepared by immunoSEQ multiplex PCR; TCRdb keeps only in-frame clonotypes and omits some of them. The sample records around 140,000 clones, around 90% being singletons. Sequencing was performed on peripheral blood. These receptors originate from a woman between 45 and 65 years old with acute or convalescent COVID-19. CDR3s include the opening cysteine and the closing phenylalanine or tryptophan. A D gene is named only where the DNA matches it firmly. Some rows have no size entry. The others give once, few or many, or a class for an expanded clone.

J gene	clone size	V gene	D gene	CDR3 protein	CDR3 DNA
TRBJ2-7	.	TRBV6-2/TRBV6-3	.	CASSLGLPVIYEQYF	TGTGCCAGCAGCCTAGGACTCCCCGTCATCTACGAGCAGTACTTC
TRBJ1-2	.	TRBV5-1	TRBD1	CASSMPSQGSYGYTF	TGCGCCAGCAGCATGCCCTCACAGGGGAGCTATGGCTACACCTTC
TRBJ1-1	few	TRBV28	TRBD1	CASSSRGTSPEAFF	TGTGCCAGCAGCTCCAGGGGGACCAGCCCTGAAGCTTTCTTT
TRBJ1-2	.	TRBV20-1	.	CSASPPKGNSVAGYTF	TGCAGTGCGAGTCCTCCTAAGGGGAATTCTGTGGCAGGCTACACCTTC
TRBJ1-4	.	TRBV9	.	CASSVHQGSNEKLFF	TGTGCCAGCAGCGTACATCAGGGGTCTAATGAAAAACTGTTTTTT
TRBJ2-5	.	TRBV5-4	TRBD1	CASSFRTAGGETQYF	TGTGCCAGCAGCTTCCGGACGGCAGGGGGAGAGACCCAGTACTTC
TRBJ2-3	.	TRBV9	TRBD2	CASSPSGGTSSFTDTQYF	TGTGCCAGCAGCCCAAGTGGGGGGACTAGCTCTTTCACAGATACGCAGTATTTT
TRBJ1-5	.	TRBV3-1/TRBV3-2	.	CASSHYQGGQPQHF	TGTGCCAGCAGCCATTACCAGGGAGGTCAGCCCCAGCATTTT
TRBJ2-3	.	TRBV6-5	.	CASSFEGGTDTQYF	TGTGCCAGCAGTTTCGAGGGGGGCACAGATACGCAGTATTTT
TRBJ1-2	.	TRBV2	.	CASSETSGSGGYTF	TGTGCCAGCAGTGAAACTAGCGGATCCGGTGGCTACACCTTC
TRBJ1-1	.	TRBV7-7	TRBD1	CASSLTGPEAFF	TGTGCTAGCAGCTTGACAGGGCCTGAAGCTTTCTTT
TRBJ2-7	.	TRBV5-6	TRBD2	CASSLGPRGSSYEQYF	TGTGCCAGCAGCTTGGGCCCGCGGGGGAGCTCCTACGAGCAGTACTTC
TRBJ1-1	.	TRBV6-5	.	CASIAPGMNTEAFF	TGTGCCAGCATAGCCCCCGGTATGAACACTGAAGCTTTCTTT
TRBJ2-7	many	TRBV10-3	TRBD1	CAISAGTGYYEQYF	TGTGCCATCAGTGCCGGGACAGGGTACTACGAGCAGTACTTC
TRBJ2-1	.	TRBV9	TRBD1	CASSPHPRQGDEQFF	TGTGCCAGCAGCCCCCACCCAAGACAGGGTGATGAGCAGTTCTTC